This T cell receptor beta chain was identified in a study of human T cells and chemical hapten exposure. Time point denoted: patch test 3, about 24 weeks after DPC sensitization. Documented treatment: therapeutic diphenylcyclopropenone sensitization with weekly scalp DPC. TCRdb fed the RACE reads into MiXCR, producing one record per CDR3 protein. The sample yields 190,000 or so distinct CDR3 sequences, approximately 24% seen once. V was trimmed by 2 bases and J by 0 bases, leaving 8 bases between them. The germline V gene has CDR1 SGHTA and CDR2 FQGNSA. The CDR3 extends over 15 amino acids. The sequencing here drew on whole blood, taken in connection with sensitization to the hapten diphenylcyclopropenone (DPC). V and J are TRBV7-2 and TRBJ1-3; D gene unclear. This TCR derives from a woman aged 40 to 50 with alopecia areata. Some clones in this sample may be carry-over from other donors' samples. The CDR3 reads CASSLRLTSGNTIYF. The CDR3 nucleotides are TGTGCCAGCAGCTTACGTCTGACCTCTGGAAACACCATATATTTT.